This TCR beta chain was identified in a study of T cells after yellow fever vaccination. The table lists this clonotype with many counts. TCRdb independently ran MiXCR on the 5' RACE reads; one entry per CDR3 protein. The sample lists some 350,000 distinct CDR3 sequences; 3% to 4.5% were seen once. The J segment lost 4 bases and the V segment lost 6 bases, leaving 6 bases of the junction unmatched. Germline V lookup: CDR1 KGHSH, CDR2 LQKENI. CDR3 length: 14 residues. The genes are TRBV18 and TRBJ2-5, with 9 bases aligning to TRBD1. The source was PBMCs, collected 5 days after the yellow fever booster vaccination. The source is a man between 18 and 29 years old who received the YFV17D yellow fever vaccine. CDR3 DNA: TGTGCCAGCTCGCGAGGACAGGGGCTAGAGACCCAGTACTTC. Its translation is CASSRGQGLETQYF. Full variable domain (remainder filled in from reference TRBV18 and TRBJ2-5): NAGVMQNPRHLVRRRGQEARLRCSPMKGHSHVYWYRQLPEEGLKFMVYLQKENIIDESGMPKERFSAEFPKEGPSILRIQQVVRGDSAAYFCASSRGQGLETQYFGPGTRLLVL.